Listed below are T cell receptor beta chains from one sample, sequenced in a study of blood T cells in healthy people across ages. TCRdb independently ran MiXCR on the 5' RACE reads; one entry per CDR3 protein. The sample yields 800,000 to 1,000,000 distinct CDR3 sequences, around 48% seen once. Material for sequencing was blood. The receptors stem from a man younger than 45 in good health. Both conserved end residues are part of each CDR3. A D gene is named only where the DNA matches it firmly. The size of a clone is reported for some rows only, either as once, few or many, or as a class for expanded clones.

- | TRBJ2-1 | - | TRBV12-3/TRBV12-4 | CASIGGTPYNEQFF | TGTGCCAGCATAGGAGGGACCCCCTACAATGAGCAGTTCTTC
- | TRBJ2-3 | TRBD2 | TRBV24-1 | CATSDPGLFGNTDTQYF | TGTGCCACCAGTGACCCGGGACTATTCGGCAACACAGATACGCAGTATTTT
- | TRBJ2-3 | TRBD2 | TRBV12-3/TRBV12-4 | CASNGGLAGVDTQYF | TGTGCCAGCAATGGTGGGCTAGCGGGGGTGGATACGCAGTATTTT
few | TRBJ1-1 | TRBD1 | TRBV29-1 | CSGTDRVTEAFF | TGCAGCGGGACGGACAGGGTAACTGAAGCTTTCTTT
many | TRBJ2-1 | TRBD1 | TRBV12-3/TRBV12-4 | CASSWDRGLDNEQFF | TGTGCCAGTTCATGGGACAGGGGGCTGGACAATGAGCAGTTCTTC
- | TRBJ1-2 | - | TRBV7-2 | CASGHGGNSPLGYTF | TGTGCCAGCGGCCACGGAGGGAACAGCCCACTTGGCTACACCTTC
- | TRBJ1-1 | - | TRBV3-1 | CASSHQEANTEAFF | TGTGCCAGCAGCCATCAAGAGGCGAACACTGAAGCTTTCTTT
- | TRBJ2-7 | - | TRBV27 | CASSSTAVTYEQYF | TGTGCCAGCAGTTCGACAGCAGTTACTTACGAGCAGTACTTC
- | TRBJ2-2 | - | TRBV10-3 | CAIRGDPERTGELFF | TGTGCCATCAGGGGGGACCCCGAAAGGACCGGGGAGCTGTTTTTT
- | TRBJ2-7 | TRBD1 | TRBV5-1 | CASSLIGTANYEQYF | TGCGCCAGCAGCCTGATTGGGACAGCCAACTACGAGCAGTACTTC
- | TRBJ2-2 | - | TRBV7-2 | CASSFFSTGLTGELFF | TGTGCCAGCAGCTTTTTCTCAACAGGGCTCACCGGGGAGCTGTTTTTT
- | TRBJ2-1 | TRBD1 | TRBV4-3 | CASSQVTGGSNEQFF | TGCGCCAGCAGCCAAGTGACAGGGGGTTCCAATGAGCAGTTCTTC
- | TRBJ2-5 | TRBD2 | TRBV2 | CASSEGTSEYNEQYF | TGTGCCAGCAGTGAGGGGACTAGTGAGTACAATGAGCAGTACTTC
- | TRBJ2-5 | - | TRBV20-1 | CSARGPLPDAYLQETQYF | TGCAGTGCTAGAGGTCCCCTCCCAGACGCTTACCTCCAAGAGACCCAGTACTTC
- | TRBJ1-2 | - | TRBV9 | CASSPKGSDSYGYTF | TGTGCCAGCAGCCCCAAAGGGAGCGACAGCTATGGCTACACCTTC
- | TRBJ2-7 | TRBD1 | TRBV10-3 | CAISESLGQANEQYF | TGTGCCATCAGTGAGTCGCTCGGACAGGCGAACGAGCAGTACTTC
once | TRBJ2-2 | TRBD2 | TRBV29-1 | CSVGLAGGTGELFF | TGCAGCGTGGGACTAGCGGGCGGTACCGGGGAGCTGTTTTTT
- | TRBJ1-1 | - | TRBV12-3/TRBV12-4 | CASSSWMNTEAFF | TGTGCCAGCAGTTCCTGGATGAACACTGAAGCTTTCTTT
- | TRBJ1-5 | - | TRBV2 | CASSEVGTYSNQPQHF | TGTGCCAGCAGTGAAGTGGGTACTTATAGCAATCAGCCCCAGCATTTT
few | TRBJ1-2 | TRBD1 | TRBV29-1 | CSVETGDYGYTF | TGCAGCGTTGAGACAGGGGATTATGGCTACACCTTC
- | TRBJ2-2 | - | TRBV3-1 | CASSQPGQTANTGELFF | TGTGCCAGCAGCCAACCAGGACAGACCGCGAACACCGGGGAGCTGTTTTTT
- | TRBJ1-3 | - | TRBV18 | CASSPPKGNTIYF | TGTGCCAGCTCACCACCAAAAGGAAACACCATATATTTT
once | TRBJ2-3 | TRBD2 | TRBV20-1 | CSLAGATTSTDTQYF | TGCAGCTTAGCGGGGGCGACGACTAGCACAGATACGCAGTATTTT
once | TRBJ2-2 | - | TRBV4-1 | CASSHNQGAYSPGELFF | TGCGCCAGCAGCCATAATCAGGGAGCCTACTCCCCCGGGGAGCTGTTTTTT
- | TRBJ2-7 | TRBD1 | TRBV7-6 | CASSPATGEVHEQYF | TGTGCCAGCAGCCCTGCGACAGGGGAAGTCCACGAGCAGTACTTC
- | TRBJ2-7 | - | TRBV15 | CATSRRGDSYNEQYF | TGTGCCACCAGCAGGAGAGGGGACTCCTACAATGAGCAGTACTTC